This is a list of T cell receptor beta chains from one sample in a study of blood T cell repertoires in COVID-19. Profiling relied on immunoSEQ multiplex PCR, and the TCRdb table lists in-frame clones only, not all of them. Found here are 150,000 or so clones, around 88% of them singletons; the top ten hold 10%. The specimen sequenced was peripheral blood. These receptors all stem from a man aged 50 to 59 with acute or convalescent COVID-19. CDR3s include the opening cysteine and the closing phenylalanine or tryptophan. D genes are given only for firm matches. Expanded clones get a size class; other rows say once, few or many, or leave the size out.

>TRBJ1-6|-|TRBV5-4|-
CASSLAGGQSPLHF
TGTGCCAGCAGCTTGGCGGGGGGTCAGTCCCCCCTCCACTTT
>TRBJ2-7|-|TRBV6-6|TRBD1
CASSYLRQGDREQYF
TGTGCCAGCAGTTACTTACGGCAGGGGGACCGCGAGCAGTACTTC
>TRBJ2-6|-|TRBV5-4|TRBD1
CASSRQGNGANVLTF
TGTGCCAGCAGCCGACAGGGTAACGGGGCCAACGTCCTGACTTTC
>TRBJ1-1|-|TRBV10-1|-
CASSGGARYTEAFF
TGCGCCAGCAGCGGCGGGGCCCGGTACACTGAAGCTTTCTTT
>TRBJ2-7|-|TRBV2|TRBD2
CASSEERESSYEQYF
TGTGCCAGCAGTGAAGAGCGGGAGAGCTCCTACGAGCAGTACTTC
>TRBJ2-3|-|TRBV10-1|-
CASSEFRGDTQYF
TGCGCCAGCAGTGAATTCCGGGGTGATACGCAGTATTTT
>TRBJ2-2|-|TRBV10-2|TRBD1
CASKVGTDNTGELFF
TGCGCCAGCAAGGTCGGGACAGATAACACCGGGGAGCTGTTTTTT
>TRBJ2-1|-|TRBV19|TRBD2
CASSPTSGRYNEQFF
TGTGCCAGTAGCCCAACTAGCGGGAGGTACAATGAGCAGTTCTTC
>TRBJ1-1|-|TRBV27|TRBD1
CASSTGGTEAFF
TGTGCCAGCTCAACAGGGGGCACTGAAGCTTTCTTT
>TRBJ1-1|-|TRBV4-2|-
CASSQVGGGPNTEAFF
TGTGCCAGCAGCCAAGTGGGGGGGGGACCTAACACTGAAGCTTTCTTT
>TRBJ1-2|-|TRBV5-1|TRBD1
CASSQMTGDNGYTF
TGCGCCAGCAGTCAGATGACAGGGGACAATGGCTACACCTTC
>TRBJ2-5|-|TRBV5-1|-
CASSGQGPRETQYF
TGCGCCAGCAGCGGCCAGGGGCCGCGGGAGACCCAGTACTTC
>TRBJ1-1|-|TRBV25-1|-
CASSPRVGEAFF
TGTGCCAGCAGTCCCCGGGTCGGTGAAGCTTTCTTT
>TRBJ2-3|-|TRBV13|TRBD2
CASSNNPGGLTDTQYF
TGTGCCAGCAGCAACAACCCGGGGGGGCTCACAGATACGCAGTATTTT
>TRBJ1-2|-|TRBV28|-
CAIRTGDYGYTF
TGTGCCATCCGGACTGGGGACTATGGCTACACCTTC
>TRBJ1-2|-|TRBV13|TRBD1
CASSSRTGYGYTF
TGTGCCAGCAGCTCCAGGACAGGGTATGGCTACACCTTC
>TRBJ1-6|-|TRBV5-4|-
CASTWGLGDSPLHF
TGTGCCAGCACCTGGGGGCTTGGGGATTCACCCCTCCACTTT
>TRBJ1-2|-|TRBV19|-
CASTKPTQQRGIGYTF
TGTGCCAGTACCAAACCGACCCAACAACGAGGAATAGGCTACACCTTC
>TRBJ2-4|once|TRBV3-1/TRBV3-2|-
CASSQEPDERNIQYF
TGTGCCAGCAGCCAAGAGCCCGATGAGAGAAACATTCAGTACTTC
>TRBJ1-5|-|TRBV29-1|-
CSVGGGMSNQPQHF
TGCAGCGTTGGGGGGGGGATGAGCAATCAGCCCCAGCATTTT
>TRBJ1-1|-|TRBV5-6|-
CASSPIGGTGRAFF
TGTGCCAGCAGTCCCATAGGGGGAACGGGCCGGGCTTTCTTT
>TRBJ2-2|-|TRBV27|-
CASTTRRGGGELFF
TGTGCCAGCACGACGCGGAGGGGGGGCGGGGAGCTGTTTTTT
>TRBJ2-1|-|TRBV10-3|-
CAIRQQGGEQFF
TGTGCCATCAGGCAACAAGGGGGTGAGCAGTTCTTC
>TRBJ1-2|-|TRBV29-1|TRBD1
CSVAGTGFGYTF
TGCAGCGTTGCCGGGACAGGGTTTGGCTACACCTTC
>TRBJ1-6|-|TRBV28|-
CASRVGIPDNSPLHF
TGTGCCAGCAGAGTCGGGATTCCGGATAATTCACCCCTCCACTTT
>TRBJ2-7|-|TRBV5-1|-
CASSLVVGAGNEQYF
TGCGCCAGCAGCTTGGTCGTGGGGGCAGGAAACGAGCAGTACTTC
>TRBJ2-3|-|TRBV5-1|-
CASSLLVWAGADTQYF
TGCGCCAGCAGCCTCCTGGTCTGGGCCGGGGCAGATACGCAGTATTTT
>TRBJ1-2|-|TRBV7-2|-
CASSLRQRSYGYTF
TGTGCCAGCAGCCTAAGACAGAGGAGTTATGGCTACACCTTC
>TRBJ2-5|-|TRBV5-1|TRBD1
CASSNGTGGETQYF
TGCGCCAGCAGCAATGGGACAGGGGGGGAGACCCAGTACTTC